A single sample is the source of the 3 T cell receptor beta chains below, sequenced in a study of CD8 T cells in ankylosing spondylitis. In TCRdb, the 5' RACE reads were re-called with MiXCR into one record per CDR3 protein. The sample consists of fewer than 250,000 distinct CDR3 sequences, over 9.5% of them appearing once. The sample was blood, either unsorted or a sorted T cell fraction (not recorded which). The receptors were gathered from a male donor with ankylosing spondylitis or in good health (not recorded which).

This clonotype has at least ten counts. This rearrangement joins TRBV5-5 to TRBJ2-5; 7 nucleotides align to TRBD2. The CDR3 consists of 16 residues. V lost 3 bases to trimming and J lost 3 bases; unmatched junction nucleotides: 11. Germline V CDR1 and CDR2: SGHKS, YYEKEE (reference sequence). CDR3 residues: CASSSVRTSAEETQYF. CDR3 DNA sequence: TGTGCCAGCAGCTCGGTCAGGACTAGTGCCGAAGAGACCCAGTACTTC.

The chain carries TRBV7-8 and TRBJ2-3; D is possibly TRBD2 (6 bases). Germline lookup yields CDR1 SGHVS and CDR2 FQNEAQ. V was shortened by 1 base and J by 0 bases, with 11 bases between the two germline ends. The length of the CDR3 is 16 residues. The CDR3 coding sequence is TGTGCCAGCAGCTTAGAAGGCGGGGCGAGCACAGATACGCAGTATTTT. Encoded protein: CASSLEGGASTDTQYF.

The chain carries TRBV3-1 and TRBJ2-7; D may be TRBD2 (5 bases). V lost 1 base, J lost 6 bases, and 16 bases lay in between. The length of the CDR3 is 15 residues. Germline loops: CDR1 LGHDT, CDR2 YNNKEL (reference sequence). CDR3 DNA: TGTGCCAGCAGCCAAGGGGCAAAGGGCCGGGGCGAGCAGTACTTC. Translating it yields CASSQGAKGRGEQYF.